This paragraph covers one TCR beta chain sequence. What it recognizes is unknown. Germline CDR1 reads ENHRY; CDR2 reads SYGVKD. V was clipped by 7 bases and J by 3 bases; unmatched bases: 4. The CDR3 loop spans 13 amino acids. The investigators made TCR beta cDNA from around 540 ng total RNA, using a constant-region primer. A slightly modified ARM-PCR protocol with three nested multiplex PCR rounds produced these TCR beta libraries. For approximately 9 cycles apiece, the opening two PCR rounds ran with TRBV1-TRBV30 forward primers and a C-beta reverse primer. Each CDR3 protein gets one entry after TCRdb re-called the multiplex PCR reads with MiXCR. The table shows 310,000 or so distinct CDR3 sequences, with nearly 60% occurring only once. This sample stems from a study of tumor-infiltrating lymphocytes in primary liver carcinoma. Study conclusions and caveats: With p = 0.039, the top-250-clone fraction in tumors significantly exceeded that in blood.

In addition to blood RNA drawn from unsorted whole blood, germline DNA was extracted. The V and J genes are TRBV10-3 and TRBJ1-2; TRBD1 matches at 8 bases. The sample comprised peripheral blood. This sequence originates from a woman aged 25-40 years with primary liver carcinoma and hepatitis B virus infection. CDR3 nucleotides: TGTGCCATCACCTTGACAGGGGACTATGGCTACACCTTC. Translating gives CAITLTGDYGYTF.